This passage covers 31 T cell receptor beta chains from one sample sequenced in a study of CD8 T cells in Susac syndrome. cDNA came from roughly 0.53 to 1 ug RNA primed by random hexamers. TCRdb processed the immunoSEQ multiplex PCR reads anew with MiXCR; each CDR3 protein has one entry. The sample records roughly 150,000 distinct CDR3 sequences, about 95% being singletons. Sequenced input: CD8+ T cells from PBMCs. The receptors here all came from a human donor with multiple sclerosis.

This clonotype came up once. CDR3 DNA: TGCGCCAGCAGCCAAGAGGAGGACAGCAATCAGCCCCAGCATTTT. Amino acids: CASSQEEDSNQPQHF. This rearrangement joins TRBV4-1 to TRBJ1-5; no firm D call. V dropped 0 bases and J dropped 1 base, with 7 bases sitting between them. This CDR3 spans 15 amino acids. Germline V lookup: CDR1 MGHRA, CDR2 YSYEKL.

The genes are TRBV4-2 and TRBJ2-1; 9 nucleotides match TRBD1. CDR3 size: 17 residues. V shed 3 bases and J 5 bases; nucleotides not matched to a gene: 11. The germline V gene has CDR1 LGHNA and CDR2 YNFKEQ. The CDR3 region is CASSHEGGTGINNEQFF. CDR3 sequence (DNA): TGTGCCAGCAGCCATGAAGGCGGGACAGGGATAAACAATGAGCAGTTCTTC.

The V gene is TRBV13, the J gene TRBJ2-7; 10 bases are shared with TRBD2. This CDR3 contains 16 residues. Germline assignment: CDR1 PRHDT and CDR2 FYEKMQ (reference sequence). V lost 2 bases to trimming and J lost 2 bases; unmatched junction nucleotides: 6. The CDR3 is CASSLSSGGFTYEQYF. The CDR3 DNA reads as TGTGCCAGCAGCTTATCTAGCGGGGGTTTTACCTACGAGCAGTACTTC.

The chain combines TRBV5-6 with TRBJ2-1, with TRBD1 matching over 9 bases. CDR3 length: 14 residues. J lost 9 bases, V lost 3 bases, and 7 bases had no gene match. The germline gives CDR1 SGHDT, CDR2 YYEEEE. In DNA, the CDR3 is TGTGCCAGCAGCTGGGACAGGGTGGGCGGTGAGCAGTTCTTC. It codes for CASSWDRVGGEQFF.

The CDR3 region has the DNA TGTGCCAGCAGTGTCGGGGCCGGCGAGCAGTTCTTC. Protein product: CASSVGAGEQFF. This sequence joins TRBV25-1 and TRBJ2-1, with D perhaps assigned TRBD1 or TRBD2 (5 bases each). Germline V CDR1 and CDR2: MGHDK, SYGVNS. Trimming shortened V by 4 bases and J by 10 bases, and 11 bases separated the two germline ends. This CDR3 has 12 residues.

This chain links TRBV7-9 with TRBJ1-4; a possible D gene is TRBD1 (5 bases). CDR3 length equals 14 residues. Germline loops: CDR1 SEHNR, CDR2 FQNEAQ (reference sequence). Deletions cut 8 bases from V and 6 bases from J, with 16 bases between. Here the CDR3 reads CASRRDGHYEKLFF. DNA for the CDR3: TGTGCCAGCCGCCGGGACGGACATTATGAAAAACTGTTTTTT.

The rearrangement links TRBV6-5 to TRBJ2-7; D remains unclear. This CDR3 contains 13 residues. Trimming left V 5 bases short and J 3 bases short, with 11 bases between. Looked up from germline, CDR1 is MNHEY and CDR2 is SVGAGI. CDR3 residues: CASSPNHVYEQYF. The CDR3 DNA reads TGTGCCAGCAGTCCAAACCATGTCTACGAGCAGTACTTC.

The chain is built from TRBV13 and TRBJ1-2; TRBD1 agrees at 9 bases. Trimming took 5 bases from V and 0 from J; bases not matched to a gene: 7. Germline V lookup: CDR1 PRHDT, CDR2 FYEKMQ (reference sequence). The CDR3 consists of 16 residues. The CDR3 sequence: CASSPRGTGPNYGYTF. CDR3 sequence (DNA): TGTGCCAGCAGCCCTCGGGGGACAGGGCCTAACTATGGCTACACCTTC.

The genes are TRBV29-1 and TRBJ1-1; TRBD1 aligns across 8 bases. This CDR3 is 12 amino acids long. Trimming took 4 bases from V and 5 from J; bases not matched to a gene: 3. The germline V gene has CDR1 SQVTM and CDR2 ANQGSEA. DNA of the CDR3: TGCAGCGTTGTAACAGGGGGGACTGAAGCTTTCTTT. It encodes CSVVTGGTEAFF.

The chain has TRBV3-1 and TRBJ2-6; TRBD1 matches at 8 bases. V shed 5 bases, J shed 0 bases, and the junction held 15 bases outside the gene matches. The CDR3 length is 20 residues. Germline-derived CDR1 and CDR2 are LGHDT and YNNKEL (reference sequence). The CDR3 DNA sequence: TGTGCCAGCAGCTATGAATATCCAGGGGGCCCGAACTCTGGGGCCAACGTCCTGACTTTC. Translation: CASSYEYPGGPNSGANVLTF. The entire variable domain, with the rest obtained from reference TRBV3-1 and TRBJ2-6, is as follows: DTAVSQTPKYLVTQMGNDKSIKCEQNLGHDTMYWYKQDSKKFLKIMFSYNNKELIINETVPNRFSPKSPDKAHLNLHINSLELGDSAVYFCASSYEYPGGPNSGANVLTFGAGSRLTVL.

This chain links TRBV19 with TRBJ1-2; tentative D call: TRBD1 (5 bases). CDR3 length: 16 amino acids. Germline values: CDR1 LNHDA, CDR2 SQIVND (reference sequence). Deletions cut 5 bases from V and 0 bases from J, with 16 bases between. In nucleotides, the CDR3 is TGTGCCAGTAGTTTCCCGGGACGGCCGACTAACTATGGCTACACCTTC. Translating it yields CASSFPGRPTNYGYTF.

The chain uses TRBV6-1 and TRBJ2-7; TRBD1 aligns across 7 bases. CDR1 is MNHNS and CDR2 is SASEGT in the germline V gene. The V segment lost 3 bases and the J segment 5 bases; nucleotides outside the gene matches: 10. The CDR3 is 15 amino acids. DNA for the CDR3: TGTGCCAGCAGTGATGATGCAACAGGGGTCCACGAGCAGTACTTC. It encodes CASSDDATGVHEQYF.

The genes are TRBV9 and TRBJ2-5, with 10 bases that match TRBD2. V was clipped by 4 bases and J by 1 base; unmatched bases: 10. Germline V CDR1 and CDR2: SGDLS, YYNGEE. CDR3 size: 17 residues. In nucleotides, the CDR3 is TGTGCCAGCAGCCCTCTGCTAGCGGGGGCCCTCCAAGAGACCCAGTACTTC. Translated: CASSPLLAGALQETQYF.

This rearrangement joins TRBV2 to TRBJ1-1; perhaps TRBD1 as D (6 bases). V lost 6 bases to trimming and J lost 4 bases, with 12 bases between them. The CDR3 runs 13 residues. Germline V gene sequence: CDR1 SNHLY, CDR2 FYNNEI. The CDR3 DNA reads as TGTGCCAGCAGCGGCAGGGGAGTCACTGAAGCTTTCTTT. Translating gives CASSGRGVTEAFF.

The genes are TRBV29-1 and TRBJ2-7; 10 nucleotides match TRBD2. Trimming cost V 7 bases and J 5 bases; bases outside gene matches: 20. Germline values: CDR1 SQVTM, CDR2 ANQGSEA. This CDR3 contains 17 residues. CDR3 residues: CSATPEELAGEPDEQYV. The CDR3 DNA is TGCAGCGCTACCCCAGAGGAGCTAGCGGGGGAACCGGACGAGCAGTACGTC.

V and J are TRBV20-1 and TRBJ1-2; D perhaps matches TRBD1 (6 bases). Germline V gives CDR1 DFQATT, CDR2 SNEGSKA (reference sequence). Trimming removed 5 bases at V and 7 bases at J, with 17 bases between. The CDR3 length is 13 residues. The CDR3 sequence is CSAGRTDLIGYTF. CDR3 in DNA: TGCAGTGCTGGACGGACAGATCTAATTGGCTACACCTTC.

V is TRBV3-1 and J is TRBJ1-2; a weak D match, TRBD1 (5 bases). The CDR3 loop spans 14 amino acids. Trimming removed 5 bases from V and 12 bases from J, with 22 bases in between. Germline loops: CDR1 LGHDT, CDR2 YNNKEL (reference sequence). This CDR3 is CASSATDGFMADTF. The DNA of the CDR3 is TGTGCCAGCAGCGCGACAGACGGCTTTATGGCTGACACCTTC. Together with reference TRBV3-1 and TRBJ1-2, the CDR3 gives the full variable domain: DTAVSQTPKYLVTQMGNDKSIKCEQNLGHDTMYWYKQDSKKFLKIMFSYNNKELIINETVPNRFSPKSPDKAHLNLHINSLELGDSAVYFCASSATDGFMADTFGSGTRLTVV.

The chain joins TRBV4-2 to TRBJ1-1, with TRBD1 as a possible D gene (6 bases). V was pared by 1 base and J by 3 bases, with 21 bases between. In germline, CDR1 is LGHNA, CDR2 YNFKEQ. The CDR3 is 18 amino acids. For the CDR3, the DNA is TGTGCCAGCAGCCAAGTCTTAGTCCAGGGGAATATGGACACTGAAGCTTTCTTT. It encodes CASSQVLVQGNMDTEAFF.

The chain uses TRBV12-5 and TRBJ2-2; no clear D. The CDR3 runs 12 residues. Trimming shortened V by 6 bases and J by 6 bases, and 8 bases separated the two germline ends. Germline V CDR1 and CDR2: LGHNT, FRNRAP. The CDR3 protein is CASGPSPGELFF. For the CDR3, the DNA is TGTGCTAGTGGCCCCAGCCCCGGGGAGCTGTTTTTT. The entire variable domain, with the rest obtained from reference TRBV12-5 and TRBJ2-2, is as follows: DARVTQTPRHKVTEMGQEVTMRCQPILGHNTVFWYRQTMMQGLELLAYFRNRAPLDDSGMPKDRFSAEMPDATLATLKIQPSEPRDSAVYFCASGPSPGELFFGEGSRLTVL.

The rearrangement links TRBV5-1 to TRBJ2-5; maybe TRBD1 (6 bases). Trimming pared 0 bases from V and 0 bases from J, leaving 9 bases between. Germline V gene data show CDR1 as SGHRS and CDR2 as YFSETQ. The CDR3 is made up of 15 amino acids. CDR3 region: CASSLEDSHQETQYF. In nucleotides, the CDR3 is TGCGCCAGCAGCTTGGAGGACAGCCACCAAGAGACCCAGTACTTC.

In this sample, this clonotype turned up once. V gene TRBV27 combines with J gene TRBJ1-2; D is ambiguous. Trimming stripped 6 bases from V and 4 bases from J, with 18 bases between. Germline values: CDR1 MNHEY, CDR2 SMNVEV (reference sequence). The CDR3 covers 15 residues. CDR3 sequence: CASRPGSGPSYGYTF. The DNA for the CDR3 is TGTGCCAGCAGACCCGGCTCTGGACCTTCCTATGGCTACACCTTC.

This chain joins TRBV29-1 and TRBJ1-4; possible D gene TRBD1, 5 bases. Germline V lookup: CDR1 SQVTM, CDR2 ANQGSEA. The germline V and J ends were trimmed by 5 bases and 8 bases, with 18 bases remaining between them. The CDR3 is 14 residues long. The DNA for the CDR3 is TGCAGCGTTCTTAGGCATCAGGGAGGCGAAAAACTGTTTTTT. Protein: CSVLRHQGGEKLFF.

CDR3 amino acids: CATSEGASNQPQHF. The CDR3 DNA sequence: TGTGCCACCAGTGAAGGGGCTAGCAATCAGCCCCAGCATTTT. The chain joins TRBV24-1 to TRBJ1-5; D is perhaps TRBD1 (5 bases). This CDR3 spans 14 amino acids. The germline V gene encodes CDR1 KGHDR and CDR2 SFDVKD. V dropped 4 bases and J dropped 0 bases, with 6 bases sitting between them.

This clonotype was seen a single time. The CDR3 DNA sequence: TGTGCCAGCAGCTCGCTGGACAGGGGAAACACCGGGGAGCTGTTTTTT. Encoded protein: CASSSLDRGNTGELFF. The V and J genes are TRBV5-6 and TRBJ2-2; 9 nucleotides align to TRBD1. This CDR3 is 16 amino acids long. V was clipped by 3 bases and J by 2 bases; unmatched bases: 5. Germline V gene sequence: CDR1 SGHDT, CDR2 YYEEEE.

This chain connects TRBV13 to TRBJ1-2; D gene ambiguous. Germline CDR1 and CDR2: PRHDT and FYEKMQ (reference sequence). The CDR3 is made up of 11 amino acids. The germline V and J ends were trimmed by 5 bases and 8 bases, with 9 bases remaining between them. The CDR3, as DNA: TGTGCCAGCAGCATACAAGGGGGCTACACCTTC. As protein: CASSIQGGYTF.

This chain uses TRBV12-3 or TRBV12-4 with TRBJ1-5, with D uncertain. This CDR3 has 14 residues. The germline V and J ends were trimmed by 6 bases and 3 bases, with 12 bases remaining between them. CDR3 protein: CASRARGANQPQHF. DNA for the CDR3: TGTGCCAGCAGAGCCCGCGGAGCCAATCAGCCCCAGCATTTT.

The count of this clonotype is one. V and J are TRBV20-1 and TRBJ2-7; D may be TRBD1 (5 bases). The CDR3 sequence is 17 residues long. V gave up 3 bases and J gave up 2 bases, with 23 bases separating them. The germline V gene encodes CDR1 DFQATT and CDR2 SNEGSKA (reference sequence). CDR3 sequence (DNA): TGCAGTGCTAGCCCAACCCACAGGTTTTCCCATCCCTACGAGCAGTACTTC. Its translation: CSASPTHRFSHPYEQYF.

The chain employs TRBV2 and TRBJ2-7, with D uncertain. CDR1 and CDR2 (germline): SNHLY, FYNNEI. This CDR3 has 11 amino acids. The ends were cut back, 0 bases at V and 3 bases at J, with 0 bases in the middle. CDR3 amino acids: CASSEAYEQYV. The CDR3 DNA follows: TGTGCCAGCAGTGAAGCCTACGAGCAGTACGTC.

The chain couples TRBV9 to TRBJ2-2; 7 bases map to TRBD1. Germline V gene lookup returns CDR1 SGDLS and CDR2 YYNGEE. The junction had 14 bases not matched to a gene; V was cut back by 3 bases and J by 9 bases. The CDR3 consists of 16 residues. CDR3 nucleotides: TGTGCCAGCAGCGGCGAGGGACAGATTGAATTCCGGGAGCTGTTTTTT. Protein sequence: CASSGEGQIEFRELFF.

The chain employs TRBV7-9 and TRBJ1-2; TRBD1 is a possible D gene (5 bases). In germline, CDR1 is SEHNR, CDR2 FQNEAQ (reference sequence). V was clipped by 5 bases and J by 13 bases, with 26 bases between them. The CDR3 sequence is 15 residues long. This chain's CDR3 is CASSTNAYPTGHFTF. The CDR3 DNA sequence: TGTGCCAGCAGCACAAACGCGTACCCAACAGGACATTTCACCTTC.

V usage is TRBV7-9 and J usage is TRBJ1-5; D call uncertain. V was pared by 3 bases and J by 4 bases, with 10 bases between. This CDR3 spans 14 amino acids. Germline loops: CDR1 SEHNR, CDR2 FQNEAQ (reference sequence). The CDR3 nucleotides read TGTGCCAGCAGCTTTGGCCGGATAAATCAGCCCCAGCATTTT. As protein: CASSFGRINQPQHF. The full variable domain, rest sourced from reference TRBV7-9 and TRBJ1-5, is DTGVSQNPRHKITKRGQNVTFRCDPISEHNRLYWYRQTLGQGPEFLTYFQNEAQLEKSRLLSDRFSAERPKGSFSTLEIQRTEQGDSAMYLCASSFGRINQPQHFGDGTRLSIL.